This T cell receptor beta chain was profiled in a study of blood T cell repertoires in COVID-19. Study-level information: COVID-19 samples from acute and convalescent phases originated in the United States, Italy and Spain. From T cells, B-cell-depleted T cells, or PBMCs came the material, which was cDNA or gDNA.

Per the authors' pipeline: Researchers report that nucleated cell counts were estimated from reference gene primer amplification. Here immunoSEQ multiplex PCR was the method, and the copy in TCRdb shows in-frame clones only, minus some. V, J and clone size reflect that table, while D and trimming were determined from the DNA. The table lists roughly 190,000 clones, approximately 92% of them singletons. Germline CDR1 is SQVTM and CDR2 is ANQGSEA. The CDR3 has 13 amino acids. Trimming cost V 7 bases and J 6 bases, with 18 bases left between them. The chain carries TRBV29-1 and TRBJ1-1; TRBD1 is a possible D gene (6 bases). The sequencing input was peripheral blood. This sequence originates from a man aged 45-60 years with acute or convalescent COVID-19. The CDR3 loop reads CSAPGQLFSEAFF. CDR3 in DNA: TGCAGCGCCCCGGGACAACTTTTCTCTGAAGCTTTCTTT.